This T cell receptor beta chain came from a study of beta chain features in type 1 diabetes. At the level of the study: Healthy donors resembled patients in age, gender and cell yields.

General study findings and limits: For Type 1 diabetes patients, all four CD4+ subsets carried TCRB CDR3s that were moderately but significantly shorter.

The V end lost 4 bases, the J end lost 3 bases, and 10 bases lay between the germline ends. The CDR3 has 14 residues. In germline, CDR1 is KGHSH, CDR2 LQKENI. Of the isolated RNA, all was reverse transcribed, and so the sequenced material was expressed TCRB transcripts. Clones were sequenced by immunoSEQ multiplex PCR, and TCRdb holds only the in-frame ones, with some missing. This table has around 250,000 clones, approximately 14% appearing once. This clone was seen a handful of times. Its antigen is unknown. The receptor's source is a man aged 30 to 45 with type 1 diabetes. V gene TRBV18 combines with J gene TRBJ1-5, with D unresolved. Specimen: naive CD4+ T cells from blood. The CDR3 DNA reads TGTGCCAGCTCACTGCAGGTCCTCAATCAGCCCCAGCATTTT. It translates to CASSLQVLNQPQHF.